The 29 T cell receptor beta chains in this list originate from one sample, sequenced in a study of blood T cell repertoires in COVID-19 (dated by TCRdb to between 2020 and 2021). Library preparation employed the immunoSEQ multiplex PCR assay. Sourced from immuneACCESS, this table was stored by TCRdb with only in-frame sequences that have V and J called. A share of the clones is absent; for the studies checked, an unresolved V gene accounts for under half, and the remainder has no known explanation. The sample contains under 200,000 clones, more than 75% of them found a single time. 6% to 7.5% of the sample is in the top ten clones. Sequencing was performed on PBMCs or T cells enriched from blood (not recorded which). Receptor source: a woman aged 45-60 years who had recovered from COVID-19.

This clone has a single count. The CDR3 DNA reads as TGTGCCAGCAGATCCCTAGCGGGAGCCGCAGATACGCAGTATTTT. Encoded protein: CASRSLAGAADTQYF. This sequence joins TRBV13 and TRBJ2-3; TRBD2 agrees at 10 bases. This CDR3 is 15 amino acids long. Germline V gene lookup returns CDR1 PRHDT and CDR2 FYEKMQ (reference sequence). The J segment lost 4 bases and the V segment lost 6 bases, leaving 7 bases of the junction unmatched.

The chain links TRBV9 to TRBJ2-1; 7 bases align to TRBD2. Trimming took 0 bases from V and 4 from J; bases not matched to a gene: 4. In germline, CDR1 is SGDLS, CDR2 YYNGEE. The CDR3 is 15 residues long. In DNA, the CDR3 is TGTGCCAGCAGCGTAGCGGGGGGTCTATACAATGAGCAGTTCTTC. The encoded protein is CASSVAGGLYNEQFF. Based on the CDR3 plus reference TRBV9 and TRBJ2-1, the full variable domain is DSGVTQTPKHLITATGQRVTLRCSPRSGDLSVYWYQQSLDQGLQFLIQYYNGEERAKGNILERFSAQQFPDLHSELNLSSLELGDSALYFCASSVAGGLYNEQFFGPGTRLTVL.

V gene TRBV7-6 combines with J gene TRBJ2-7; a possible D gene is TRBD1 (5 bases). The V gene's germline CDR1 is SGHVS and CDR2 FNYEAQ. V was shortened by 5 bases and J by 0 bases, with 17 bases between the two germline ends. CDR3 length equals 16 residues. CDR3 nucleotides: TGTGCCAGCAGCACTCCCCGCGACAGCCTCTCCTACGAGCAGTACTTC. Protein product: CASSTPRDSLSYEQYF.

The chain's CDR3 is CASSFAGGSYNEQFF. Here the CDR3 DNA reads TGTGCCAGCAGCTTCGCGGGAGGGTCCTACAATGAGCAGTTCTTC. The chain has TRBV5-4 and TRBJ2-1, with 9 bases matching TRBD2. This CDR3 has 15 residues. V gave up 2 bases and J gave up 1 base; unmatched junction bases: 1. Germline values: CDR1 SGHNT, CDR2 YYREEE (reference sequence).

This chain links TRBV5-5 with TRBJ2-2; 9 nucleotides match TRBD2. After removal of 0 bases from V and 6 bases from J, the junction contained 3 bases not matched to a gene. CDR3 length: 15 amino acids. Germline V gives CDR1 SGHKS, CDR2 YYEKEE (reference sequence). The chain's CDR3 is CASSLVRLAAGELFF. CDR3 nucleotide sequence: TGTGCCAGCAGCTTGGTTCGACTAGCGGCCGGGGAGCTGTTTTTT.

V gene TRBV9 combines with J gene TRBJ2-3; tentative D call: TRBD2 (6 bases). This CDR3 contains 15 residues. Trimming cost V 0 bases and J 2 bases, with 10 bases left between them. Germline V CDR1 and CDR2: SGDLS, YYNGEE. The CDR3 loop reads CASSVALAFTDTQYF. CDR3 bases: TGTGCCAGCAGCGTAGCTCTAGCGTTCACAGATACGCAGTATTTT.

The V call is TRBV5-3, the J call TRBJ1-2; 9 positions match TRBD1. TRBV5-3 is placed among ORFs of uncertain function. This CDR3 comprises 18 residues. V gave up 5 bases and J gave up 8 bases; unmatched junction bases: 22. Here the CDR3 DNA reads TGTGCCAGAAGGCGGGACAGGGAGTTCGTGCGCCCTAGGAGAGGCTACACCTTC. Translating it yields CARRRDREFVRPRRGYTF.

The DNA of the CDR3 is TGCGCCAGCAGCTTGATAGATCCTAATTCACCCCTCCACTTT. Amino acids: CASSLIDPNSPLHF. V usage is TRBV5-1 and J usage is TRBJ1-6; D not resolved. Trimming took 1 base from V and 6 from J, leaving 8 bases between them. The CDR3 covers 14 residues. Germline V gives CDR1 SGHRS, CDR2 YFSETQ.

The J gene is TRBJ1-1, the V gene TRBV9; D is unclear. The germline V and J ends were trimmed by 0 bases and 2 bases, with 14 bases remaining between them. The germline V gene encodes CDR1 SGDLS and CDR2 YYNGEE. The CDR3 length is 16 residues. This CDR3 reads CASSVGPGGKNTEAFF. The CDR3 DNA reads TGTGCCAGCAGCGTAGGCCCGGGAGGCAAAAACACTGAAGCTTTCTTT.

This clone has a handful of counts. The chain is built from TRBV7-3 and TRBJ2-7; 10 nucleotides align to TRBD2. The V and J ends lost 3 bases and 0 bases, in that order; junction bases with no gene match: 17. The germline gives CDR1 SGHTA, CDR2 FQGTGA. The CDR3 spans 20 residues. The CDR3 DNA reads as TGTGCCAGCAGCTTTGGATCCGAGACTAGCGGGTTTTCTAGCTCCTACGAGCAGTACTTC. Translation: CASSFGSETSGFSSSYEQYF.

V and J are TRBV19 and TRBJ1-2; 12 bases are a match to TRBD1. The CDR3 is 16 residues long. J gave up 4 bases and V 5 bases, and 8 bases lay outside the gene matches. Germline values: CDR1 LNHDA, CDR2 SQIVND (reference sequence). CDR3 loop: CASSVGTGGAGYGYTF. CDR3 sequence (DNA): TGTGCCAGTAGTGTTGGGACAGGGGGCGCGGGCTATGGCTACACCTTC.

This clone has only a few counts. This chain connects TRBV28 to TRBJ1-5; D may be TRBD1 (5 bases). This CDR3 is 19 amino acids long. The germline gives CDR1 MDHEN, CDR2 SYDVKM. Deletions cut 8 bases from V and 0 bases from J, with 26 bases between. The CDR3 reads CASQVTPFDSTNSNQPQHF. In DNA form, the CDR3 reads TGTGCCAGCCAAGTGACTCCCTTCGACAGTACCAATAGCAATCAGCCCCAGCATTTT.

The V call is TRBV6-2 or TRBV6-3, the J call TRBJ2-7, with TRBD1 matching 10 bases. From germline, CDR1 is MNHEY and CDR2 SVGEGT. The CDR3 runs 15 residues. V lost 0 bases, J lost 6 bases, and 5 bases stayed unmatched. Here the CDR3 reads CASSYSGQGRFEQYF. CDR3 in DNA: TGTGCCAGCAGTTACTCGGGACAGGGGAGGTTCGAGCAGTACTTC.

The chain combines TRBV9 with TRBJ1-4, with 9 positions matching TRBD1. Looked up from germline, CDR1 is SGDLS and CDR2 is YYNGEE. CDR3 length: 15 residues. Germline trimming cut 1 base from V and 4 bases from J; bases unmatched to any gene: 2. CDR3 DNA: TGTGCCAGCAGCGTATGGGACAGGGTTAATGAAAAACTGTTTTTT. This sequence encodes CASSVWDRVNEKLFF.

The chain joins TRBV19 to TRBJ2-7; 10 nucleotides line up with TRBD2. CDR1 is LNHDA and CDR2 is SQIVND in the germline V gene (reference sequence). This CDR3 comprises 14 residues. Trimming at V came to 5 bases and at J to 5 bases, leaving 6 bases not matched to a gene. CDR3 amino acids: CASSLQLAGDEQYF. The CDR3 coding sequence is TGTGCCAGTAGTCTGCAGCTAGCGGGAGACGAGCAGTACTTC.

The chain recombines TRBV19 with TRBJ1-5; D is unresolved. The CDR3 is made up of 18 amino acids. CDR1 LNHDA and CDR2 SQIVND come from the germline V gene (reference sequence). The V gene lost 5 bases and the J gene lost 0 bases, with 20 bases spanning the gap. The CDR3 DNA is TGTGCCAGTAGTTCACATCTCGGCCTGGGCTATAGCAATCAGCCCCAGCATTTT. This translates into CASSSHLGLGYSNQPQHF. The whole variable domain, filled in from reference TRBV19 and TRBJ1-5, reads DGGITQSPKYLFRKEGQNVTLSCEQNLNHDAMYWYRQDPGQGLRLIYYSQIVNDFQKGDIAEGYSVSREKKESFPLTVTSAQKNPTAFYLCASSSHLGLGYSNQPQHFGDGTRLSIL.

This sequence joins TRBV6-5 and TRBJ1-2; TRBD1 matches 8 bases. There are 14 residues in the CDR3. V trimming: 5 bases; J trimming: 7 bases; junction bases outside the gene matches: 9. Germline CDR1 is MNHEY and CDR2 is SVGAGI. In nucleotides, the CDR3 is TGTGCCAGCAGTACAGACAGGGGCGGTGGTGGCTACACCTTC. Its protein product is CASSTDRGGGGYTF.

The chain links TRBV10-2 to TRBJ2-7; 8 nucleotides match TRBD2. With 3 bases clipped from V and 5 bases from J, the junction kept 6 bases outside the gene matches. Germline CDR1 is WSHSY and CDR2 is SAAADI. The CDR3 has 14 amino acids. CDR3 DNA sequence: TGCGCCAGCAGTGATCCAGCGGGAGTAGACGAGCAGTACTTC. It translates to CASSDPAGVDEQYF.

The rearrangement joins TRBV5-1 to TRBJ2-1; 7 nucleotides line up with TRBD2. CDR1 and CDR2 (germline): SGHRS, YFSETQ. V lost 3 bases to trimming and J lost 4 bases; unmatched junction nucleotides: 7. This CDR3 region has 15 residues. The CDR3 nucleotides read TGCGCCAGCAGCTGGTTTTCGGGGGGATACAATGAGCAGTTCTTC. The encoded protein is CASSWFSGGYNEQFF.

A single count supports this clone. This chain uses TRBV5-1 with TRBJ2-7; 9 bases match TRBD1. With V trimmed by 2 bases and J by 5 bases, 8 bases remained unmatched. Germline V gene lookup returns CDR1 SGHRS and CDR2 YFSETQ. The CDR3 sequence is 15 residues long. CDR3 in amino acids: CASSFSGTGSHEQYF. Written as DNA, the CDR3 is TGCGCCAGCAGCTTCTCCGGGACAGGGAGCCACGAGCAGTACTTC.

The chain uses TRBV7-3 and TRBJ2-7, with D possibly matching TRBD2 (6 bases). Trimming pared 5 bases from V and 2 bases from J, leaving 19 bases between. CDR1 is SGHTA, CDR2 FQGTGA, per germline. This CDR3 is 16 amino acids long. CDR3 region: CASSADSGVFAYEQYF. The CDR3 nucleotides read TGTGCCAGCAGCGCGGACTCGGGAGTCTTTGCCTACGAGCAGTACTTC.

This chain links TRBV28 with TRBJ1-2, with D hard to call. V was clipped by 4 bases and J by 8 bases, with 11 bases between them. Germline V gives CDR1 MDHEN, CDR2 SYDVKM. The CDR3 is 12 residues long. The CDR3 bases are TGTGCCAGCAGTTCCTCTAAGAGAGGCTACACCTTC. The encoded protein is CASSSSKRGYTF.

The chain is built from TRBV28 and TRBJ2-7, with 10 positions matching TRBD2. CDR1 and CDR2 from the germline V gene are MDHEN and SYDVKM. The trim removed 6 bases at V and 4 bases at J, leaving 9 bases unmatched. The CDR3 is made up of 15 amino acids. The CDR3, as DNA: TGTGCCAGCAGGTCCGAGGCTAGCGGGAGTTACGAGCAGTACTTC. It specifies CASRSEASGSYEQYF.

The chain combines TRBV11-3 with TRBJ2-4; 8 bases agree with TRBD2. The germline CDR1 and CDR2 sequences are SGHNT and YENEEA. The CDR3 loop spans 18 amino acids. With 0 bases clipped from V and 3 bases from J, the junction kept 10 bases outside the gene matches. The CDR3 spells CASSLDGGLAGRKNIQYF. CDR3 DNA: TGTGCCAGCAGCTTAGATGGGGGGCTAGCGGGCCGCAAAAACATTCAGTACTTC. The full variable domain, its missing parts supplied by reference TRBV11-3 and TRBJ2-4, is EAGVVQSPRYKIIEKKQPVAFWCNPISGHNTLYWYLQNLGQGPELLIRYENEEAVDDSQLPKDRFSAERLKGVDSTLKIQPAELGDSAVYLCASSLDGGLAGRKNIQYFGAGTRLSVL.

V is TRBV2 and J is TRBJ2-5; D perhaps matches TRBD2 (5 bases). V was shortened by 7 bases and J by 4 bases, with 13 bases between the two germline ends. The CDR3 contains 13 residues. Germline CDR1 reads SNHLY; CDR2 reads FYNNEI. The CDR3 nucleotides are TGTGCCAGCACGGGCGGAGGTTCAGAGACCCAGTACTTC. Its protein product is CASTGGGSETQYF.

The chain is built from TRBV9 and TRBJ1-1; maybe TRBD1 (5 bases). CDR3 length equals 13 residues. From germline, CDR1 is SGDLS and CDR2 YYNGEE. The V end was cut by 0 bases, the J end by 5 bases, with 8 bases between. This CDR3 reads CASSVGQKTEAFF. The CDR3 DNA follows: TGTGCCAGCAGCGTAGGACAGAAGACTGAAGCTTTCTTT.

This chain links TRBV5-5 with TRBJ2-7; TRBD1 matches at 10 bases. V gave up 4 bases and J gave up 3 bases; unmatched junction bases: 4. The CDR3 sequence is 14 residues long. The germline V gene encodes CDR1 SGHKS and CDR2 YYEKEE (reference sequence). CDR3 residues: CASSPGQGNYEQYF. The CDR3 DNA reads as TGTGCCAGCAGCCCGGGACAGGGGAACTACGAGCAGTACTTC.

The chain joins TRBV28 to TRBJ1-2, with no clear D. Germline CDR1 reads MDHEN; CDR2 reads SYDVKM. V lost 6 bases and J lost 5, with 13 bases in between. This CDR3 comprises 13 residues. The CDR3 sequence is CASSSGLYYGYTF. CDR3 nucleotide sequence: TGTGCCAGCAGCTCCGGACTCTATTATGGCTACACCTTC.

The chain has TRBV20-1 and TRBJ2-7, with D unclear. CDR1 is DFQATT, CDR2 SNEGSKA, per germline (reference sequence). Trimming took 3 bases from V and 3 from J, leaving 9 bases between them. CDR3 length: 12 residues. Here the CDR3 reads CSASGSHYEQYF. The CDR3 DNA follows: TGCAGTGCTAGTGGAAGCCACTACGAGCAGTACTTC.